Below are 10 T cell receptor beta chains sequenced from a single sample in a study of blood T cells in healthy people across ages. A second PCR of about 7 to 12 cycles used a sample-barcoded 5' primer and a J-beta primer mix. MiXCR, applied by TCRdb to the 5' RACE reads, yields one record per CDR3 protein. This sample has hundreds of thousands of distinct CDR3 sequences; roughly two fifths occur once, and the top ten carry 25% to 35%. Sequencing input: blood. Receptors originate from a man older than 75 in good health.

This clonotype was counted between two and nine times. The chain employs TRBV18 and TRBJ2-7, with D perhaps matching TRBD1 (6 bases). The germline V and J ends were trimmed by 6 bases and 3 bases, with 12 bases remaining between them. Germline V gene lookup returns CDR1 KGHSH and CDR2 LQKENI. This CDR3 spans 13 amino acids. The CDR3 region has the DNA TGTGCCAGCTCCCGACAGGAGATCTACGAGCAGTACTTC. Residues: CASSRQEIYEQYF.

This clonotype appeared a few times. V usage is TRBV11-3 and J usage is TRBJ2-1; 9 bases map to TRBD1. J was trimmed by 7 bases and V by 5 bases; bases with no gene match: 9. This CDR3 contains 15 residues. Per the germline V gene, CDR1 is SGHNT and CDR2 is YENEEA. The CDR3: CASSPRTGAGNEQFF. The CDR3 coding sequence is TGTGCCAGCAGCCCACGGACAGGGGCAGGGAATGAGCAGTTCTTC.

The chain uses TRBV29-1 and TRBJ1-2; no firm D call. The germline CDR1 and CDR2 sequences are SQVTM and ANQGSEA. V was trimmed by 6 bases and J by 2 bases, leaving 10 bases between them. There are 12 residues in the CDR3. The CDR3 DNA reads as TGCAGCGTCGGACCCCCCAACTATGGCTACACCTTC. Its protein is CSVGPPNYGYTF.

Of note for this clonotype: The junction and the germline gene differ at one end; a read error may be behind it. The CDR3 DNA reads as TGTAGTGCGCCCACTGGGGGCGGGGGGAATGTCCCCAATGAGCAGTACTTC. Protein: CSAPTGGGGNVPNEQYF. The V and J genes are TRBV20-1 and TRBJ2-7, with 8 bases aligning to TRBD2. There are 17 residues in the CDR3. From germline, CDR1 is DFQATT and CDR2 SNEGSKA (reference sequence).

The chain is built from TRBV20-1 and TRBJ2-5, with D perhaps matching TRBD1 or TRBD2 (6 bases each). V lost 7 bases and J lost 3, with 15 bases in between. CDR1 and CDR2 from the germline V gene are DFQATT and SNEGSKA (reference sequence). CDR3 length: 13 residues. This CDR3 is CSGSRGEEETQYF. In DNA form, the CDR3 reads TGCAGTGGAAGTAGGGGGGAGGAAGAGACCCAGTACTTC.

This chain connects TRBV9 to TRBJ1-6; D is unresolved. V was pared by 0 bases and J by 9 bases, with 4 bases between. CDR1 and CDR2 from the germline V gene are SGDLS and YYNGEE. This CDR3 has 12 amino acids. This CDR3 is CASSVVGSPLHF. The CDR3, as DNA: TGTGCCAGCAGCGTAGTTGGTTCACCCCTCCACTTT.

The chain combines TRBV27 with TRBJ2-7; 15 nucleotides line up with TRBD2. J gave up 3 bases and V 7 bases, and 7 bases lay outside the gene matches. CDR3 length: 16 residues. Germline V gene lookup returns CDR1 MNHEY and CDR2 SMNVEV (reference sequence). The chain's CDR3 is CASTRTSGRVNYEQYF. CDR3 coding DNA: TGTGCCAGCACCCGGACTAGCGGGAGGGTAAACTACGAGCAGTACTTC.

The rearrangement uses TRBV27 and TRBJ2-5; TRBD2 agrees at 9 bases. The end of the DNA is better explained by TRBJ2-7, so the J call may be wrong. Germline lookup yields CDR1 MNHEY and CDR2 SMNVEV (reference sequence). The CDR3 consists of 14 residues. CDR3 protein: CASSFGAGGDEQYF. DNA of the CDR3: TGTGCCAGCAGTTTTGGGGCGGGAGGGGACGAGCAGTACTTC.

This clonotype was observed a few times. This chain joins TRBV24-1 and TRBJ2-5, with 10 bases lining up with TRBD2. This CDR3 spans 16 amino acids. The V segment lost 0 bases and the J segment 2 bases; nucleotides outside the gene matches: 2. In germline, CDR1 is KGHDR, CDR2 SFDVKD. Here the CDR3 DNA reads TGTGCCACCAGTGATTTGCAACTAGCGGGACAAGAGACCCAGTACTTC. This encodes CATSDLQLAGQETQYF.

This clonotype came up a few times. The gene calls are TRBV10-3 and TRBJ2-5; 7 nucleotides line up with TRBD2. The length of the CDR3 is 14 residues. Germline V lookup: CDR1 ENHRY, CDR2 SYGVKD. The ends lost 10 bases at V and 2 bases at J; junction bases unmatched: 10. CDR3 region: CASVAGPSQETQYF. The DNA of the CDR3 is TGTGCCAGCGTAGCGGGTCCTTCTCAAGAGACCCAGTACTTC.